This entry describes one TCR beta chain. Its specific antigen is unknown. The input lacks base qualities; no much larger clone sits a single base away. CDR1 and CDR2 were assigned from the germline V gene as SGHRS and YFSETQ. The germline V end is reduced by 4 bases and the J end by 9 bases; junction bases left unmatched: 12. Including the terminal cysteine and phenylalanine, the CDR3 comprises 16 residues. Here the CDR3 DNA is all that survives: 48 bases in frame from base 1. Separate from the approximately 690-subject first cohort, the validation cohort of about 110 subjects was the group to which the donors belonged. This sample was included in a study of cytomegalovirus exposure and HLA in healthy donors (dated by TCRdb to 2016 to 2017). Regarding the research as a whole: A later analysis indicated that the roughly 120 validation repertoires were generated on the platform also employed for the roughly 730 repertoires of the first cohort. A separate validation cohort of over a hundred different subjects was used in addition to the roughly 670-subject first cohort. To predict cytomegalovirus infection status, the study combined high-throughput TCR immunosequencing, statistical association of individual TCRs with disease status, and machine learning. The study aimed to test whether signatures of past pathogen exposure could be identified by cataloging public T cell receptors.

The library was prepared using the immunoSEQ multiplex PCR assay. Turning to the authors' computational methods: A statistical classification framework was built for diagnosing cytomegalovirus status from the catalog of TCR beta chain sequences. This is the immuneACCESS table as TCRdb keeps it, with only in-frame sequences that have V and J called. A part of the clones is gone; compared with another copy, unresolved V genes explain less than half, and the rest is unexplained. V, J and clone size derive from that table, while D and trimming were established from the DNA sequence. Recorded for this sample are tens of thousands of clones; 90% to 95% of them occurred a single time. About 0.7% of the sample is held by the ten biggest clonotypes. The research as a whole found: Cytomegalovirus status was reported to be diagnosed by the classifier with high specificity and sensitivity in both the original and validation cohorts. The study gave a list of around 170 TCR beta chains associated with cytomegalovirus. A later analysis lacked HLA typing for the validation cohort, so it scored co-occurrence in that cohort across all 120 repertoires. In vitro tests confirmed that a few of the cytomegalovirus-associated TCR beta chains recognize cytomegalovirus antigens. A later analysis found that TCRs clustered in the first cohort also tended to co-occur in the roughly 110 validation repertoires, with 94% of cluster scores above 0. The authors suggested that the approach could potentially be generalized to other disease states and immunological phenotypes. While some public TCRs were present in many individuals, most TCR sequences turned up only very rarely across donors.

Sequenced input: PBMCs. The sequence was collected from a man between 18 and 35 years old in good health and CMV-seronegative. The rearrangement combines TRBV5-1 with TRBJ2-5; 13 junctional bases match TRBD2. The CDR3 region has the sequence CASSPGTSGDAGPQYF. Read as DNA, the sequence is TGCGCCAGCAGCCCCGGGACTAGCGGGGACGCGGGGCCCCAGTACTTC.